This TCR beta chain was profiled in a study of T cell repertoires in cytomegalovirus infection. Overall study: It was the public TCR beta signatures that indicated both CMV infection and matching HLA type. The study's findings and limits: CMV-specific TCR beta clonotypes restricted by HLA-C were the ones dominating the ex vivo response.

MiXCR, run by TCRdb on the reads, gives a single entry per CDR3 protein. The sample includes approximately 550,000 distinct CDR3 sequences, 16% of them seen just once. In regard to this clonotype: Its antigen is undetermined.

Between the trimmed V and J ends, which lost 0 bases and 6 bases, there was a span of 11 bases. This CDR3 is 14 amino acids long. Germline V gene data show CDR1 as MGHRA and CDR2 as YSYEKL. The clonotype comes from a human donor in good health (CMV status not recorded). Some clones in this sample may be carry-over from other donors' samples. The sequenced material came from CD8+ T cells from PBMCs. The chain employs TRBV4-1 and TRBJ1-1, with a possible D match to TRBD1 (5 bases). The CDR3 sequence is CASSQEWGDAEAFF. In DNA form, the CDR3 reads TGCGCCAGCAGCCAAGAATGGGGCGACGCTGAAGCTTTCTTT.